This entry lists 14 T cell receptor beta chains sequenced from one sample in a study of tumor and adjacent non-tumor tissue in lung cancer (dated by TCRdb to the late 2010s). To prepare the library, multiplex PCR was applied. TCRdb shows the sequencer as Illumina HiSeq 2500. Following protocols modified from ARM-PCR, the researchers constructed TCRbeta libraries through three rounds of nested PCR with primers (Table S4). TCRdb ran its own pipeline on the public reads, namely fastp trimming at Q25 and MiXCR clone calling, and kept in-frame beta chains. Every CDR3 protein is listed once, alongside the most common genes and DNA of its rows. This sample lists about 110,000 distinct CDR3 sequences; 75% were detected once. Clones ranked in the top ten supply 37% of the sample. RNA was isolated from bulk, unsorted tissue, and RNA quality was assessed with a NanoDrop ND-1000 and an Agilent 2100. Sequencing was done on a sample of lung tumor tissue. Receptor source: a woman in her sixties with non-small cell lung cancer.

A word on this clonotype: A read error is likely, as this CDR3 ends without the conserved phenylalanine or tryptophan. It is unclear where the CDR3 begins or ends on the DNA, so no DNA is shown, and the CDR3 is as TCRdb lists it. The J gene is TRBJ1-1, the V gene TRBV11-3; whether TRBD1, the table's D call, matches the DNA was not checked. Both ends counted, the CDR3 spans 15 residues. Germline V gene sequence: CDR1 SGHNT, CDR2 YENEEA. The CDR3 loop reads CASSLDSGRGTDACL.

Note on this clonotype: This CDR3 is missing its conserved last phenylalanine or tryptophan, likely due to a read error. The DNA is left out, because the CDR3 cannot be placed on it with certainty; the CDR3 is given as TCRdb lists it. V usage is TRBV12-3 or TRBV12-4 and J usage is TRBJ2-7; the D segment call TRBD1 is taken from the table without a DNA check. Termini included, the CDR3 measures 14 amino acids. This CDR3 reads CASRIQGYFYEQYL.

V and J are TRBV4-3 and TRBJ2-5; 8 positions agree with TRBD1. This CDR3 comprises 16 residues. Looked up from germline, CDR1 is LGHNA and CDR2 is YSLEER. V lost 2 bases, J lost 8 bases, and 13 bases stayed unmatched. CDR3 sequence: CASSQYFQGAANTQYF. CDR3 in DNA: TGCGCCAGCAGCCAATATTTCCAGGGGGCCGCAAATACCCAGTACTTC.

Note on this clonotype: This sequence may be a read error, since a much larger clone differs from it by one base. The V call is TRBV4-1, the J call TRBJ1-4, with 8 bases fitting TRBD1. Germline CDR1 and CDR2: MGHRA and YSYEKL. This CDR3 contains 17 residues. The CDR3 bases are TGCGCCACCAGCCAAGAGCGGCAGCGGACAGGGAATGAAAAACTGTTTTTT. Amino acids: CATSQERQRTGNEKLFF.

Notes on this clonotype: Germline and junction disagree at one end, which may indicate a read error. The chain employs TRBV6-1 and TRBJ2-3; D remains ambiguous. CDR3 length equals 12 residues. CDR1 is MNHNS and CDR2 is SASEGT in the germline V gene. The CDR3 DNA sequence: TGTGTCAGCAGTCACCGCACAGATACGGAGTATTTT. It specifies CVSSHRTDTEYF.

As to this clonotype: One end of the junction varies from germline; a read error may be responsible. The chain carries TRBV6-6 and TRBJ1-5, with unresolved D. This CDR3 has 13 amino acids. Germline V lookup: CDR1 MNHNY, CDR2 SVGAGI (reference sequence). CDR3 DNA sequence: TGTGCCAGCAGTCACGGGGTTAATCAGCCCCTGCATTTT. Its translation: CASSHGVNQPLHF.

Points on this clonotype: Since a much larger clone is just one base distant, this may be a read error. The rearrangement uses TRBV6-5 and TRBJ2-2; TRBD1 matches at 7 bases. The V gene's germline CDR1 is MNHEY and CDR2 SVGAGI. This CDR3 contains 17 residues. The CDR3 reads CASRYSAQGIITGELFF. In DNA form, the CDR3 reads TGTGCCAGCAGATACTCAGCACAGGGGATTATTACCGGGGAGCTGTTTTTT.

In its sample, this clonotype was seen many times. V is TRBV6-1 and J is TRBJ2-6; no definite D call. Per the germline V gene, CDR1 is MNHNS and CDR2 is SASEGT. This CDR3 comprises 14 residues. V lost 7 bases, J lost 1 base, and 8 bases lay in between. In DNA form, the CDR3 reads TGTGCCAGCACCGGCGGTTCTGGGGCCAACGTCCTGACTTTC. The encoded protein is CASTGGSGANVLTF.

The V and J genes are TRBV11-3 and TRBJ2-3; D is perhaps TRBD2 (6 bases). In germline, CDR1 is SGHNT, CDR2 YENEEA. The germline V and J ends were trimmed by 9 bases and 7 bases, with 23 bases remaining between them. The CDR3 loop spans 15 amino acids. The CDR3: CASSLAGQGGYTQYF. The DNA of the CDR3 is TGTGCCAGTAGCCTCGCCGGGCAGGGAGGTTATACGCAGTATTTT.

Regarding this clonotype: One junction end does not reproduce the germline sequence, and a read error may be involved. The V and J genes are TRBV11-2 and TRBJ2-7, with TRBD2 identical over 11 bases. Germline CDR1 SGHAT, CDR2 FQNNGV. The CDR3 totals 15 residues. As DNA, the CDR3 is TGCGCAAGCAGCTACGTTACTAGCGGGAGCTACGAGCAGTACTTC. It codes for CASSYVTSGSYEQYF.

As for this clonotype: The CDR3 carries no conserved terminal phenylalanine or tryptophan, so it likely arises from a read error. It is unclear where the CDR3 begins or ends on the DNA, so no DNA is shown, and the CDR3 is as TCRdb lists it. This CDR3 is CSTNGGDSGNTAVFL. The chain couples TRBV20-1 to TRBJ1-1; TRBD1 was called by the table and not checked on the DNA. Inclusive of both ends, the CDR3 amounts to 15 amino acids. Germline V lookup: CDR1 DFQATT, CDR2 SNEGSKA (reference sequence).

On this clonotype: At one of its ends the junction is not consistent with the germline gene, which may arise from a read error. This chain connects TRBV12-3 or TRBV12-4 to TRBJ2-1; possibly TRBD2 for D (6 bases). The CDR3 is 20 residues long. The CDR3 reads CANSLGPTSWGVGGYNERFF. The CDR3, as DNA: TGTGCCAACAGTTTGGGTCCCACTAGCTGGGGTGTCGGGGGTTACAATGAACGGTTCTTC.

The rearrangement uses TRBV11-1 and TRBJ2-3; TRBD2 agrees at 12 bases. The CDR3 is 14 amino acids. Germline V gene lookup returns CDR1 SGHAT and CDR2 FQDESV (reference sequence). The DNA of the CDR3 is TGTAACAGCAGCCCGGGACTAGCGGGAGATACGCAGTATTTT. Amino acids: CNSSPGLAGDTQYF.

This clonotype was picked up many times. The CDR3 DNA reads as TGCGCCAGCAGTGGTGAGGGGTACGAGCAGTACTTC. Translation: CASSGEGYEQYF. J is TRBJ2-7 and V is TRBV10-2; D may be TRBD1 or TRBD2 (5 bases each). V lost 4 bases, J lost 4 bases, and 8 bases lay in between. The CDR3 runs to 12 residues. CDR1 and CDR2 (germline): WSHSY, SAAADI.